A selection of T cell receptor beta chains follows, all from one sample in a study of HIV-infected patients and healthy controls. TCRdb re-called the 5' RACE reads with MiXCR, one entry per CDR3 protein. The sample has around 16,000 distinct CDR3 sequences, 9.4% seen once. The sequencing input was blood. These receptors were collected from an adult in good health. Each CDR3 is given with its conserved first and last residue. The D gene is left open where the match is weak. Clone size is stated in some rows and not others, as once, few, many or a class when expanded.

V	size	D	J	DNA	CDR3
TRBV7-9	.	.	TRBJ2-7	TGTGCCAGCAGCCTAGGACAGTACGAGCAGTACTTC	CASSLGQYEQYF
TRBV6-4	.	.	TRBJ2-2	TGTGCCAGCAGTGATTCAGGAGAAACCGGGGAGCTGTTTTTT	CASSDSGETGELFF
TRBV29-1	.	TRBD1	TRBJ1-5	TGCAGCGTTCGACAGGGAGATCAGCCCCAGCATTTT	CSVRQGDQPQHF
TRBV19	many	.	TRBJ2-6	TGTGCCAGTACCCCGTCCAGGGCGGAGGCCCCACGTGGGGCCAACGTCCTGACTTTC	CASTPSRAEAPRGANVLTF
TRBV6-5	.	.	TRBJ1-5	TGTGCCAGCAGCCTCAGGGGCGAACAGCCCCAGCATTTT	CASSLRGEQPQHF
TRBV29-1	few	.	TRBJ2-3	TGCAGCGTTGAGGGCACATCCACAGATACGCAGTATTTT	CSVEGTSTDTQYF
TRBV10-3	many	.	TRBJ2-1	TGTGCCACAGGCCGAGGGGATAATGAGCAGTTCTTC	CATGRGDNEQFF
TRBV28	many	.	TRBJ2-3	TGTGCCAGCAGTTTGACTGATACGCAGTATTTT	CASSLTDTQYF
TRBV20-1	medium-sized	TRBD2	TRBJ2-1	TGCAGTGCTTGCCTAGCGGGAGGGCCGAACAATGAGCAGTTCTTC	CSACLAGGPNNEQFF
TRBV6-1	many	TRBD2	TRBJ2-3	TGTGCCAGCAGTGAAGCTAGCGGGAGCACAGATACGCAGTATTTT	CASSEASGSTDTQYF
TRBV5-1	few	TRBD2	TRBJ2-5	TGCGCCAGCAGCTTGGTAGCGGGAGGGCCCTACCAAGAGACCCAGTACTTC	CASSLVAGGPYQETQYF